These 14 T cell receptor beta chains originate from one sample sequenced in a study of T cell repertoires in cytomegalovirus infection. TCRdb processed the reads anew with MiXCR; each CDR3 protein has one entry. The sample lists 550,000 to 850,000 distinct CDR3 sequences; around a third were seen once. These receptors' targets are unknown. The starting material was cultured PBMCs, obtained from culture after CMV antigen stimulation. These receptors all come from a human donor in good health (CMV status not recorded). Some clones in this sample may be carry-over from other donors' samples.

The genes are TRBV7-2 and TRBJ2-1, with 8 positions matching TRBD2. Per the germline V gene, CDR1 is SGHTA and CDR2 is FQGNSA. This CDR3 contains 16 residues. V gave up 1 base and J gave up 2 bases; unmatched junction bases: 4. CDR3 sequence: CASSLVSGSTYNEQFF. CDR3 sequence (DNA): TGTGCCAGCAGCTTAGTAAGCGGGAGCACCTACAATGAGCAGTTCTTC.

This clonotype appeared a few times. V is TRBV4-3 and J is TRBJ2-7, with D maybe TRBD1 (5 bases). The V end was cut by 1 base, the J end by 5 bases, with 12 bases between. Germline CDR1 is LGHNA and CDR2 is YSLEER. The CDR3 runs to 14 residues. Here the CDR3 reads CASSQARASNEQYF. The CDR3 region has the DNA TGCGCCAGCAGCCAAGCCAGGGCGAGCAACGAGCAGTACTTC.

The V gene is TRBV12-3 or TRBV12-4, the J gene TRBJ2-5; D remains unclear. The CDR3 is 13 residues long. V dropped 6 bases and J dropped 5 bases, with 13 bases sitting between them. The CDR3 DNA sequence: TGTGCCAGCAGAAGTCTTTATCCGGAGACCCAGTACTTC. Residues: CASRSLYPETQYF.

This chain connects TRBV20-1 to TRBJ1-1, with D perhaps matching TRBD1 (5 bases). The CDR3 loop spans 14 amino acids. V was shortened by 3 bases and J by 5 bases, with 16 bases between the two germline ends. The germline gives CDR1 DFQATT, CDR2 SNEGSKA (reference sequence). The CDR3 region is CSARGAGKGTEAFF. CDR3 coding DNA: TGCAGTGCTAGGGGAGCAGGGAAGGGTACTGAAGCTTTCTTT.

The chain carries TRBV19 and TRBJ2-7, with 8 positions matching TRBD1. The CDR3 runs to 14 residues. V lost 1 base, J lost 6 bases, and 5 bases stayed unmatched. Germline CDR1 reads LNHDA; CDR2 reads SQIVND (reference sequence). The CDR3 here is CASSIGTGLGEQYF. The CDR3 nucleotides read TGTGCCAGTAGTATAGGGACAGGGCTGGGCGAGCAGTACTTC.

V gene TRBV5-4 combines with J gene TRBJ1-6, with D unclear. CDR1 is SGHNT and CDR2 is YYREEE in the germline V gene (reference sequence). The germline V and J ends were trimmed by 2 bases and 8 bases, with 8 bases remaining between them. CDR3 size: 13 residues. The DNA of the CDR3 is TGTGCCAGCAGCTTTTATGGGGATTCACCCCTCCACTTT. Translating gives CASSFYGDSPLHF.

This clonotype has more than one count but fewer than ten. The rearrangement uses TRBV6-1 and TRBJ1-4; D is unclear. V lost 1 base to trimming and J lost 0 bases, with 9 bases between them. Germline V gene lookup returns CDR1 MNHNS and CDR2 SASEGT. This CDR3 has 16 amino acids. CDR3 DNA: TGTGCCAGCAGTGAAGGGTACGATGCAACTAATGAAAAACTGTTTTTT. Its protein product is CASSEGYDATNEKLFF.

This chain's CDR3 is CASRVRDVNEQYF. DNA of the CDR3: TGTGCCAGCAGGGTCCGGGACGTGAACGAGCAGTACTTC. The V gene is TRBV6-1, the J gene TRBJ2-7; D is tentatively TRBD1 or TRBD2 (5 bases each). The germline CDR1 and CDR2 sequences are MNHNS and SASEGT. Trimming removed 6 bases at V and 5 bases at J, with 14 bases between. The CDR3 consists of 13 residues.

The gene calls are TRBV14 and TRBJ2-3; 12 bases are a match to TRBD1. J lost 11 bases, V lost 6 bases, and 12 bases had no gene match. The germline V gene encodes CDR1 SGHDN and CDR2 FVKESK. The CDR3 loop spans 15 amino acids. The CDR3 region has the DNA TGTGCCAGCAGGCCGACCGGGACAGGGGGCGGTGGGCAGTATTTT. Encoded protein: CASRPTGTGGGGQYF.

This clonotype was seen many times. The chain links TRBV7-8 to TRBJ2-5; 9 bases line up with TRBD2. J gave up 2 bases and V 5 bases, and 6 bases lay outside the gene matches. The CDR3 is 15 residues long. Germline V CDR1 and CDR2: SGHVS, FQNEAQ. CDR3 in amino acids: CASSPSSGGQETQYF. The CDR3 DNA is TGTGCCAGCAGCCCTAGTAGCGGGGGACAAGAGACCCAGTACTTC. Filled out from reference TRBV7-8 and TRBJ2-5, the complete variable domain reads GAGVSQSPRYKVAKRGQDVALRCDPISGHVSLFWYQQALGQGPEFLTYFQNEAQLDKSGLPSDRFFAERPEGSVSTLKIQRTQQEDSAVYLCASSPSSGGQETQYFGPGTRLLVL.

The rearrangement uses TRBV27 and TRBJ2-7; D may be TRBD1 or TRBD2 (5 bases each). Germline CDR1 and CDR2: MNHEY and SMNVEV (reference sequence). Trimming pared 7 bases from V and 3 bases from J, leaving 13 bases between. CDR3 length equals 13 residues. CDR3 in DNA: TGTGCCAGCAATCGGGACGGAGGCTACGAGCAGTACTTC. Its protein is CASNRDGGYEQYF.

The J gene is TRBJ1-1, the V gene TRBV18; D might be TRBD1 (5 bases). Germline V gives CDR1 KGHSH, CDR2 LQKENI. The V and J ends lost 2 bases and 5 bases respectively, with 12 bases between them. The CDR3 loop spans 14 amino acids. The CDR3 sequence is CASSPAGRDTEAFF. The CDR3, as DNA: TGTGCCAGCTCACCAGCAGGGCGGGATACTGAAGCTTTCTTT. Drawing the rest from reference TRBV18 and TRBJ1-1, the complete variable domain is NAGVMQNPRHLVRRRGQEARLRCSPMKGHSHVYWYRQLPEEGLKFMVYLQKENIIDESGMPKERFSAEFPKEGPSILRIQQVVRGDSAAYFCASSPAGRDTEAFFGQGTRLTVV.

J is TRBJ2-1 and V is TRBV19, with 8 bases aligning to TRBD2. Germline V gene data show CDR1 as LNHDA and CDR2 as SQIVND (reference sequence). Losses at the gene ends were 7 bases for V and 6 bases for J; bases not matched to a gene: 11. This CDR3 is built from 15 residues. Here the CDR3 DNA reads TGTGCCAGTACCCCCAGCGGGGGTCTAACCAATGAGCAGTTCTTC. Protein: CASTPSGGLTNEQFF.

This chain joins TRBV7-6 and TRBJ2-2; 9 bases match TRBD2. Germline values: CDR1 SGHVS, CDR2 FNYEAQ. The CDR3 covers 17 residues. V shed 1 base, J shed 3 bases, and the junction held 6 bases outside the gene matches. The CDR3 DNA reads TGTGCCAGCAGCTTAGGGCTAGCGGGGCGCTACACCGGGGAGCTGTTTTTT. Protein: CASSLGLAGRYTGELFF.